This T cell receptor beta chain stems from a study of cytomegalovirus exposure and HLA in healthy donors. Details on this clone: Its cognate antigen is unknown.

Points from the study as a whole: An analysis done earlier found most TCR beta V segments productive about 90% or about 30% of the time. Highest at DRB1 and lowest at HLA-C, TCR association rates differed among HLA loci in a later analysis. A missense variant in DCLRE1C was later tied to TCR beta V- and J-gene trimming.

PCR used 60 Vbeta primers and 13 Jbeta primers. Sequencing was performed with immunoSEQ multiplex PCR; in TCRdb, only in-frame clones are kept and a portion is missing. The table lists approximately 82,000 clones, more than 55% of them singletons, with 5% to 6.5% in the top ten. V lost 5 bases and J 4 bases, leaving 14 bases between the germline ends. The CDR3 contains 15 residues. Germline-derived CDR1 and CDR2 are SGHVS and FNYEAQ. Sequences were obtained from PBMCs. The chain carries TRBV7-6 and TRBJ2-2, with D maybe TRBD2 (6 bases). The origin of this receptor is a woman aged 25 to 39 in good health and CMV-seropositive. The CDR3 sequence: CASSPGTGSTGELFF. The CDR3 DNA reads TGTGCCAGCAGCCCCGGGACCGGGAGCACCGGGGAGCTGTTTTTT.